This is a list of T cell receptor beta chains from one sample in a study of CXCR3-negative and CXCR3-positive naive CD8 T cells. TCRdb reanalyzed the 5' RACE reads, giving one entry per CDR3 protein sequence and no DNA. The sample's table shows roughly 110,000 distinct CDR3 sequences. The specimen sequenced was naive CXCR3+ CD8+ T cells from blood. The receptor set was obtained from a human donor in good health. Some clones in this sample may be carry-over from other donors' samples. The CDR3 runs from the conserved cysteine through the conserved F or W.

TRBV9	TRBJ2-7	CASSDRQGGEQYF
TRBV29-1	TRBJ2-5	CSVNEWWSQYF
TRBV7-9	TRBJ2-7	CASSLTTRYKQYF
TRBV9	TRBJ2-7	CASSVATGTGEQYF
TRBV4-1	TRBJ2-7	CASSQPGLAGVSVDEQYF
TRBV15	TRBJ1-2	CATDADGLFRTF
TRBV28	TRBJ2-7	CASSWGTGVYEQYF
TRBV20-1	TRBJ2-2	CSARDDREVTGELFF
TRBV7-9	TRBJ2-5	CASSPRTSVQETQYF
TRBV13	TRBJ2-7	CDSSRDRDSYEQYF
TRBV28	TRBJ2-7	CASSLTASYEQYF
TRBV10-1	TRBJ2-3	CASSDRALRSDTQYF
TRBV12-3/TRBV12-4	TRBJ2-1	CASGATRGNEQFF
TRBV5-6	TRBJ2-1	CASSAPGGRRGYNEQFF
TRBV4-3	TRBJ2-3	CASSQDPPAGVIADTQYF
TRBV12-5	TRBJ2-2	CASGLVAGVTGELFF
TRBV7-9	TRBJ2-1	CASRTLRDHYNEQFF
TRBV5-5	TRBJ2-2	CASSFTAWAGGNTGELFF
TRBV28	TRBJ1-5	CASAYRGSNQPQHF
TRBV5-1	TRBJ1-1	CASSLGVGIEAFF
TRBV11-2	TRBJ2-7	CASSLGGSSYEQYF
TRBV11-2	TRBJ2-1	CASSPGLALSSYNEQFF
TRBV5-1	TRBJ1-2	CASNPGQGWNYGYTF
TRBV7-8	TRBJ1-1	CASNPTGGNTEAFF
TRBV20-1	TRBJ1-1	CSASQGALNTEAFF
TRBV9	TRBJ2-1	CASSVGPKEQFF
TRBV7-3	TRBJ2-7	CASSLGGGGSYEQYF
TRBV11-3	TRBJ2-3	CASSHGDSTDTQYF
TRBV2	TRBJ2-2	CASNMDRGHVANTGELFF
TRBV7-6	TRBJ2-5	CASSALGTQETQYF
TRBV3-1	TRBJ2-2	CASSQDASGGLTGELFF
TRBV12-3/TRBV12-4	TRBJ1-1	CASTPWVQKNTEAFF
TRBV7-8	TRBJ2-2	CASSFKDAGGLTGELFF
TRBV7-9	TRBJ2-7	CASSLWGRGSVPSTTEQYF
TRBV7-6	TRBJ2-1	CASSQGPFTRVDEQFF
TRBV11-2	TRBJ2-1	CASSPGTGYAEFF
TRBV19	TRBJ2-3	CASTFGDYQSTDTQYF
TRBV7-8	TRBJ2-2	CASSFGATGELFF
TRBV7-3	TRBJ2-1	CASSPRPAGGPNEQFF
TRBV19	TRBJ1-2	CASKGWTPMGYGYTF
TRBV5-6	TRBJ1-1	CASSLWGVSDTEAFF
TRBV11-1	TRBJ2-1	CASSLTGLPSYNVQFF
TRBV7-8	TRBJ1-1	CASSLADRLTEAFF
TRBV6-6	TRBJ2-3	CATDSFPGTDTQYF
TRBV15	TRBJ2-2	CATSRESTGLNTGELFF
TRBV2	TRBJ2-3	CASIAGARLTDTQYF
TRBV27	TRBJ1-1	CASSSRVGAEAFF
TRBV27	TRBJ2-1	CASSALLAGGIHEQFF
TRBV28	TRBJ2-7	CASTEDRGYEQYF
TRBV28	TRBJ2-7	CASRDRDKGEQYF